This is a list of T cell receptor beta chains from one sample in a study of T cell repertoires in cytomegalovirus infection. TCRdb fed the reads into MiXCR, producing one record per CDR3 protein. This table has about 250,000 distinct CDR3 sequences, roughly an eighth appearing once. Material for sequencing was PBMCs. These receptors were taken from a human donor in good health (CMV status not recorded). Some clones in this sample may be carry-over from other donors' samples. Each CDR3 is given with its conserved first and last residue. Each record gives: CDR3 protein, V gene.

CDR3: CASSQDRQSTEAFF; V: TRBV14
CDR3: CASSLEGGGAETQYF; V: TRBV7-2
CDR3: CASSLLLAGMSEQYF; V: TRBV7-2
CDR3: CAISESIGTEGTGELFF; V: TRBV10-3
CDR3: CASSPGSFSGANVLTF; V: TRBV6-5
CDR3: CSGRGKVSGANVLTF; V: TRBV20-1
CDR3: CANSPPWQLYGYTF; V: TRBV28
CDR3: CSARGVQETQHF; V: TRBV20-1
CDR3: CASSFSGGHEQYF; V: TRBV7-2
CDR3: CASSLRRSEQFF; V: TRBV7-3
CDR3: CSAGSVVSNTEAFF; V: TRBV20-1
CDR3: CASSLDGGAETGELFF; V: TRBV7-2
CDR3: CASSFRGSGTEAFF; V: TRBV19
CDR3: CASSGMDRGHKQPQHF; V: TRBV6-1
CDR3: CASKYRDYSYGYTF; V: TRBV4-1
CDR3: CASSPGQGYLTEAFF; V: TRBV12-3/TRBV12-4
CDR3: CASLARKNTEAFF; V: TRBV6-2/TRBV6-3
CDR3: CASSLDGAFTDTQYF; V: TRBV5-1
CDR3: CASSSPYRGANEKLFF; V: TRBV19
CDR3: CASSSGTGRLYEQYF; V: TRBV28
CDR3: CATSDLTNYGYTF; V: TRBV24-1
CDR3: CASSQLAGGPYEQYF; V: TRBV14
CDR3: CASSYTGTVNTGELFF; V: TRBV6-6
CDR3: CASGTDRTDTQYF; V: TRBV19
CDR3: CASSQVGANTEAFF; V: TRBV14
CDR3: CAISGGHSTEAFF; V: TRBV10-3
CDR3: CASSGTGGRADTQYF; V: TRBV5-4
CDR3: CSVGQGGQPQHF; V: TRBV29-1
CDR3: CASSLSQPNQETQYF; V: TRBV7-2
CDR3: CASSSRRGANTGELFF; V: TRBV7-3
CDR3: CASSQEGRAITDTQYF; V: TRBV4-2
CDR3: CASSQDLGVETQYF; V: TRBV14
CDR3: CASSLSGTYNEQFF; V: TRBV11-2
CDR3: CASSIERTGSGRTQFF; V: TRBV19
CDR3: CASSSQVASGRVAHEQFF; V: TRBV11-2
CDR3: CASSQGSRGGLIGELFF; V: TRBV3-1
CDR3: CASSFLQRGLAKNIQYF; V: TRBV28
CDR3: CATSTGQRTEAFF; V: TRBV15
CDR3: CASSYVLAGEHTDTQYF; V: TRBV6-2/TRBV6-3
CDR3: CASSLTGRGQPQHF; V: TRBV7-2
CDR3: CAISEGTSQYNEQFF; V: TRBV10-3
CDR3: CASSDPVQGGETQYF; V: TRBV5-6
CDR3: CASSPGDGLYEQFF; V: TRBV7-2
CDR3: CASSPFGDIDAFF; V: TRBV25-1
CDR3: CASSIRFDEQYF; V: TRBV6-6
CDR3: CASSIDLAGGLETQYF; V: TRBV19
CDR3: CASSYGRSRPSTEAFF; V: TRBV6-5
CDR3: CASTRLGTPANEQFF; V: TRBV19
CDR3: CASRRDRDSYNEQFF; V: TRBV19